These T cell receptor beta chains were read from a single sample in a study of PD-L1 blockade in urothelial cancer. Some clones are missing from TCRdb's copy, which holds only in-frame ones; the method was immunoSEQ multiplex PCR. Among some 74,000 clones, around four fifths were seen once, and the ten largest hold 5.5% to 7.5%. The input for sequencing was PBMCs, taken around atezolizumab (anti-PD-L1) treatment. These TCRs come from a man aged 35 to 55 with urothelial cancer. Each CDR3 is given with its conserved first and last residue. The D gene is left open where the match is weak. For some rows the clone size is stated as once, few or many, or as a class when expanded; others skip it.

j_call,clone_size,d_call,v_call,cdr3_aa,cdr3_nt
TRBJ1-2,-,-,TRBV18,CASSPIDRAYGYTF,TGTGCCAGCTCACCGATAGACAGAGCCTATGGCTACACCTTC
TRBJ1-2,few,TRBD1,TRBV7-9,CASSLGTGGYTF,TGTGCCAGCAGCTTGGGGACAGGTGGCTACACCTTC
TRBJ2-1,-,-,TRBV19,CASSIEALQEQFF,TGTGCCAGTAGTATAGAGGCCCTCCAAGAGCAGTTCTTC
TRBJ2-2,-,-,TRBV2,CASMAGARTGELFF,TGTGCCAGCATGGCGGGGGCGAGGACCGGGGAGCTGTTTTTT
TRBJ1-2,once,-,TRBV27,CASSLRQMDGYTF,TGTGCCAGCAGTTTACGACAGATGGATGGCTACACCTTC
TRBJ2-5,-,TRBD2,TRBV4-2,CASSQVAGVSQYF,TGTGCCAGCAGCCAAGTAGCGGGAGTATCACAGTACTTC
TRBJ1-2,-,-,TRBV28,CASFERPIYGYTF,TGTGCCAGCTTCGAGCGCCCGATCTATGGCTACACCTTC
TRBJ2-3,-,-,TRBV6-5,CASSPRTGRGDTQYF,TGTGCCAGCAGCCCAAGGACAGGACGGGGGGATACGCAGTATTTT
TRBJ2-7,once,TRBD1,TRBV10-3,CAIRRQGKGGEQYF,TGTGCCATCAGAAGACAGGGAAAGGGCGGCGAGCAGTACTTC
TRBJ2-6,-,-,TRBV27,CASQRASGANVLTF,TGTGCCAGCCAGAGGGCTTCTGGGGCCAACGTCCTGACTTTC
TRBJ2-7,-,TRBD2,TRBV7-9,CASDFPGLANWGKQYF,TGTGCCAGCGACTTTCCGGGACTAGCGAATTGGGGAAAGCAGTACTTC
TRBJ2-3,-,-,TRBV5-5,CASSKRLPTDITDTQYF,TGTGCCAGCAGCAAACGACTCCCAACGGATATCACAGATACGCAGTATTTT
TRBJ2-5,-,-,TRBV15,CATSRRAGETQYF,TGTGCCACCAGCAGGAGGGCCGGAGAGACCCAGTACTTC
TRBJ2-1,-,-,TRBV14,CASSHYRVWEQFF,TGTGCCAGCAGCCATTACAGGGTATGGGAGCAGTTCTTC
TRBJ1-1,once,-,TRBV4-1,CASSQDDFGAFF,TGCGCCAGCAGCCAAGATGATTTCGGAGCTTTCTTT
TRBJ2-3,-,-,TRBV5-4,CASSSGWGSSTDTQYF,TGTGCCAGCAGCTCGGGGTGGGGATCTAGCACAGATACGCAGTATTTT
TRBJ1-1,-,-,TRBV18,CASSPITRNTEAFF,TGTGCCAGCTCACCGATAACACGGAACACTGAAGCTTTCTTT
TRBJ2-1,-,-,TRBV11-1,CASSLPRDEQFF,TGTGCCAGCAGCTTACCGAGGGATGAGCAGTTCTTC
TRBJ2-2,-,TRBD1,TRBV28,CASRTGGTGELFF,TGTGCCAGCAGGACAGGGGGCACCGGGGAGCTGTTTTTT
TRBJ1-1,-,-,TRBV5-1,CASSLFRARVDTEAFF,TGCGCCAGCAGCTTGTTCCGAGCCAGGGTAGACACTGAAGCTTTCTTT
TRBJ2-3,-,-,TRBV19,CASRSRGRITDTQYF,TGTGCCAGTCGATCTAGGGGCAGAATCACAGATACGCAGTATTTT
TRBJ2-7,few,TRBD2,TRBV6-5,CASSSGTSGRTEQYF,TGTGCCAGCAGTTCGGGGACTAGCGGGAGGACCGAGCAGTACTTC
TRBJ2-7,-,-,TRBV7-6,CASSLARGNEQYF,TGTGCCAGCAGCTTAGCTAGGGGAAACGAGCAGTACTTC
TRBJ1-3,once,-,TRBV6-5,CASSPDRSSGNTIYF,TGTGCCAGCAGCCCAGACAGATCCTCTGGAAACACCATATATTTT
TRBJ2-1,-,-,TRBV6-5,CASSYSTRIGNEQFF,TGTGCCAGCAGTTACTCGACCAGGATCGGAAATGAGCAGTTCTTC
TRBJ1-5,few,-,TRBV5-6,CASSFATGGNQPQHF,TGTGCCAGCAGCTTTGCGACGGGGGGCAATCAGCCCCAGCATTTT
TRBJ2-1,-,TRBD2,TRBV4-3,CASSQLTSGKHNEQFF,TGCGCCAGCAGCCAATTGACTAGCGGGAAACACAATGAGCAGTTCTTC
TRBJ1-2,-,TRBD1,TRBV7-3,CASSLGPGTGLYGYTF,TGTGCCAGCAGCCTCGGTCCCGGGACAGGCCTCTATGGCTACACCTTC
TRBJ2-1,once,-,TRBV6-1,CASSNQGFEQFF,TGTGCCAGCAGCAACCAGGGGTTTGAGCAGTTCTTC
TRBJ1-2,-,-,TRBV5-5,CASSSRHNYGYTF,TGTGCCAGCAGCTCTCGACATAACTATGGCTACACCTTC
TRBJ1-5,many,TRBD1,TRBV9,CASSVGTGTQPQHF,TGTGCCAGCAGCGTAGGGACAGGGACTCAGCCCCAGCATTTT
TRBJ1-1,few,TRBD1,TRBV4-3,CASSPTTGDTEAFF,TGCGCCAGCAGCCCTACGACAGGGGATACTGAAGCTTTCTTT
TRBJ1-2,-,-,TRBV19,CASSTHRAGDYGYTF,TGTGCCAGTAGTACCCACAGGGCCGGGGACTATGGCTACACCTTC
TRBJ2-3,once,TRBD1,TRBV9,CASSVEGAYKDTQYF,TGTGCCAGCAGCGTAGAGGGGGCGTACAAAGATACGCAGTATTTT
TRBJ1-2,-,-,TRBV20-1,CSAAQVGYTF,TGCAGTGCTGCTCAGGTCGGCTACACCTTC
TRBJ2-7,-,-,TRBV19,CASRNKQSSYEQYF,TGTGCCAGTAGGAACAAACAGAGTAGCTACGAGCAGTACTTC
TRBJ1-2,-,TRBD1,TRBV19,CASTFGQGLYGYTF,TGTGCCAGTACTTTTGGACAGGGCCTCTATGGCTACACCTTC
TRBJ1-1,once,TRBD1,TRBV5-1,CASSQRTGEYEGATEAFF,TGCGCCAGCAGCCAAAGGACAGGGGAGTATGAGGGGGCCACTGAAGCTTTCTTT